One sample yielded the 21 T cell receptor beta chains listed below, sequenced in a study of blood T cell repertoires in COVID-19. The data were produced by immunoSEQ multiplex PCR, yet TCRdb's version contains in-frame clones alone and is incomplete. Of some 320,000 clones in the sample, around 90% were seen once. The sample was PBMCs or T cells enriched from blood (not recorded which). The receptors come from a man aged 55-75 years who had recovered from COVID-19.

This chain's CDR3 is CASSHRILGNTIYF. In DNA form, the CDR3 reads TGTGCCAGCAGTCACAGAATCTTAGGAAACACCATATATTTT. This chain links TRBV7-9 with TRBJ1-3; D not certain. The CDR3 is 14 residues long. V was pared by 6 bases and J by 4 bases, with 13 bases between. Germline loops: CDR1 SEHNR, CDR2 FQNEAQ (reference sequence).

The rearrangement uses TRBV27 and TRBJ1-1, with no clear D. Trimming stripped 5 bases from V and 8 bases from J, with 12 bases between. This CDR3 spans 12 amino acids. Germline lookup yields CDR1 MNHEY and CDR2 SMNVEV (reference sequence). The CDR3 protein is CASSHLAGEAFF. In DNA, the CDR3 is TGTGCCAGCAGTCACCTGGCCGGGGAAGCTTTCTTT.

This clone was detected only once. The CDR3 loop reads CASSFLTGNTEAFF. The CDR3 DNA reads as TGTGCCAGCAGTTTCCTGACAGGGAACACTGAAGCTTTCTTT. The chain recombines TRBV27 with TRBJ1-1; D possibly corresponds to TRBD1 (6 bases). There are 14 residues in the CDR3. Germline V CDR1 and CDR2: MNHEY, SMNVEV (reference sequence). Trimming pared 3 bases from V and 1 base from J, leaving 9 bases between.

The V gene is TRBV2, the J gene TRBJ1-1; D perhaps matches TRBD1 (6 bases). The germline V gene encodes CDR1 SNHLY and CDR2 FYNNEI. The germline V and J ends were trimmed by 8 bases and 3 bases, with 13 bases remaining between them. This CDR3 is 13 amino acids long. The CDR3 spells CASRGGGDTEAFF. The CDR3 DNA sequence: TGTGCCAGCCGAGGGGGAGGGGACACTGAAGCTTTCTTT.

This clone was observed a single time. The V call is TRBV14, the J call TRBJ2-7; 7 nucleotides align to TRBD2. The CDR3 sequence is 16 residues long. Germline V gene lookup returns CDR1 SGHDN and CDR2 FVKESK. Trimming cost V 1 base and J 0 bases; bases outside gene matches: 6. CDR3 residues: CASSQVGPSGSYEQYF. CDR3 DNA: TGTGCCAGCAGCCAAGTGGGGCCTAGCGGCTCCTACGAGCAGTACTTC.

The chain employs TRBV19 and TRBJ1-1; D perhaps matches TRBD1 (5 bases). V was shortened by 3 bases and J by 4 bases, with 15 bases between the two germline ends. This CDR3 is built from 15 residues. CDR1 LNHDA and CDR2 SQIVND come from the germline V gene (reference sequence). The CDR3 DNA is TGTGCCAGTAGTATCTCAGGGCGCAAAAGCACTGAAGCTTTCTTT. This translates into CASSISGRKSTEAFF.

The chain recombines TRBV7-6 with TRBJ2-7, with TRBD1 matching 9 bases. The CDR3 has 17 amino acids. The V segment lost 2 bases and the J segment 3 bases; nucleotides outside the gene matches: 11. Germline V gives CDR1 SGHVS, CDR2 FNYEAQ. The CDR3 is CASSLPGSGTGSYEQYF. CDR3 DNA sequence: TGTGCCAGCAGCTTACCAGGGAGCGGGACAGGGAGCTACGAGCAGTACTTC.

The V call is TRBV7-3, the J call TRBJ2-7; D is perhaps TRBD1 (6 bases). Trimming cost V 5 bases and J 3 bases, with 11 bases left between them. CDR1 is SGHTA, CDR2 FQGTGA, per germline. The CDR3 covers 13 residues. CDR3 nucleotides: TGTGCCAGCAGCGAGGGGGTAGGCTACGAGCAGTACTTC. Its protein is CASSEGVGYEQYF.

The chain carries TRBV27 and TRBJ2-2; 9 nucleotides match TRBD2. This CDR3 is 16 amino acids long. With V trimmed by 5 bases and J by 0 bases, 4 bases remained unmatched. Germline assignment: CDR1 MNHEY and CDR2 SMNVEV (reference sequence). Written as DNA, the CDR3 is TGTGCCAGCAGTCTCAGACTAGCGGCGAACACCGGGGAGCTGTTTTTT. Protein: CASSLRLAANTGELFF.

This clone turned up a few times. The chain combines TRBV29-1 with TRBJ1-2, with D possibly TRBD1 on 5 matching bases. The CDR3 runs to 13 residues. The V gene lost 2 bases and the J gene lost 7 bases, with 14 bases spanning the gap. The germline gives CDR1 SQVTM, CDR2 ANQGSEA. The CDR3 here is CSVERQGNSGYTF. In DNA, the CDR3 is TGCAGCGTTGAAAGGCAGGGTAATAGTGGCTACACCTTC.

The chain joins TRBV5-4 to TRBJ1-2; TRBD1 matches 12 bases. Germline lookup yields CDR1 SGHNT and CDR2 YYREEE (reference sequence). V was clipped by 5 bases and J by 8 bases; unmatched bases: 13. There are 16 residues in the CDR3. DNA of the CDR3: TGTGCCAGCAGGAGAGGGACAGGGGGCACTATAGAAGGCTACACCTTC. Its protein product is CASRRGTGGTIEGYTF.

V and J are TRBV3-1 (or the pseudogene TRBV3-2) and TRBJ2-7; 8 nucleotides align to TRBD2. Germline CDR1 and CDR2: LGHDT and YNNKEL (reference sequence). The junction had 6 bases not matched to a gene; V was cut back by 6 bases and J by 8 bases. The length of the CDR3 is 12 residues. The CDR3, as DNA: TGTGCCAGCAGTCCCACTAGCGGAAAGCAGTACTTC. Translating gives CASSPTSGKQYF.

The gene calls are TRBV9 and TRBJ1-1; 7 nucleotides match TRBD1. CDR1 and CDR2 (germline): SGDLS, YYNGEE. The CDR3 is 15 residues long. V was clipped by 4 bases and J by 1 base; unmatched bases: 7. The CDR3 nucleotides are TGTGCCAGCAGCTTCACCGGGACAGAGAACACTGAAGCTTTCTTT. Translating it yields CASSFTGTENTEAFF. The full variable domain, with the rest looked up from reference TRBV9 and TRBJ1-1, is DSGVTQTPKHLITATGQRVTLRCSPRSGDLSVYWYQQSLDQGLQFLIQYYNGEERAKGNILERFSAQQFPDLHSELNLSSLELGDSALYFCASSFTGTENTEAFFGQGTRLTVV.

This chain uses TRBV15 with TRBJ2-3; possibly TRBD2 for D (5 bases). Germline V gene sequence: CDR1 LNHNV, CDR2 YYDKDF (reference sequence). This CDR3 is 15 amino acids long. V dropped 1 base and J dropped 6 bases, with 14 bases sitting between them. CDR3 sequence (DNA): TGTGCCACCAGCAGAGTATTCGGTACGGGGGATACGCAGTATTTT. Its translation is CATSRVFGTGDTQYF. The full variable domain, in which reference TRBV15 and TRBJ2-3 provide the parts outside the CDR3, is DAMVIQNPRYQVTQFGKPVTLSCSQTLNHNVMYWYQQKSSQAPKLLFHYYDKDFNNEADTPDNFQSRRPNTSFCFLDIRSPGLGDTAMYLCATSRVFGTGDTQYFGPGTRLTVL.

V is TRBV6-5 and J is TRBJ2-5, with a weak D call TRBD2 (6 bases). Germline values: CDR1 MNHEY, CDR2 SVGAGI. Deletions cut 5 bases from V and 3 bases from J, with 16 bases between. This CDR3 is 15 amino acids long. The CDR3 coding sequence is TGTGCCAGCAGTAGAACGGCGGGGCAGAAAGAGACCCAGTACTTC. It encodes CASSRTAGQKETQYF.

The rearrangement joins TRBV3-1 (or the pseudogene TRBV3-2) to TRBJ2-4, with D uncertain. CDR3 length: 15 residues. Germline CDR1 LGHDT, CDR2 YNNKEL (reference sequence). The ends were cut back, 4 bases at V and 0 bases at J, with 10 bases in the middle. The CDR3 is CASSPTHLAKNIQYF. The CDR3 nucleotides read TGTGCCAGCAGCCCCACGCACTTAGCCAAAAACATTCAGTACTTC.

The rearrangement links TRBV7-9 to TRBJ1-2; TRBD1 is a possible D gene (5 bases). The CDR3 runs to 13 residues. CDR1 is SEHNR and CDR2 is FQNEAQ in the germline V gene (reference sequence). V was clipped by 1 base and J by 7 bases, with 10 bases between them. The CDR3 sequence is CASSLGQGGGYTF. CDR3 nucleotides: TGTGCCAGCAGCTTAGGGCAGGGAGGTGGCTACACCTTC.

The chain joins TRBV2 to TRBJ2-1; D gene ambiguous. Trimming took 4 bases from V and 1 from J, leaving 11 bases between them. In germline, CDR1 is SNHLY, CDR2 FYNNEI. This CDR3 contains 15 residues. CDR3 sequence reads: CASSATGRSYNEQFF. In nucleotides, the CDR3 is TGTGCCAGCAGTGCTACGGGTAGGTCCTACAATGAGCAGTTCTTC.

The rearrangement joins TRBV7-2 to TRBJ2-1; D might be TRBD1 (6 bases). Trimming took 8 bases from V and 6 from J, leaving 14 bases between them. The CDR3 covers 13 residues. Per the germline V gene, CDR1 is SGHTA and CDR2 is FQGNSA. In nucleotides, the CDR3 is TGTGCCAGCGGGCACAGGGATGTCAATGAGCAGTTCTTC. Protein product: CASGHRDVNEQFF.

The chain has TRBV15 and TRBJ2-7, with D possibly matching TRBD1 (5 bases). The germline CDR1 and CDR2 sequences are LNHNV and YYDKDF (reference sequence). This CDR3 has 14 amino acids. Trimming shortened V by 0 bases and J by 0 bases, and 6 bases separated the two germline ends. In DNA, the CDR3 is TGTGCCACCAGCAGAGATCAGGGCTCCTACGAGCAGTACTTC. Its protein is CATSRDQGSYEQYF.

V gene TRBV27 combines with J gene TRBJ2-5; 8 bases align to TRBD2. The CDR3 contains 14 residues. The germline V gene encodes CDR1 MNHEY and CDR2 SMNVEV (reference sequence). J gave up 5 bases and V 5 bases, and 7 bases lay outside the gene matches. The CDR3 loop is CASSRSAGVETQYF. CDR3 DNA: TGTGCCAGCAGTCGGTCAGCGGGAGTTGAGACCCAGTACTTC.